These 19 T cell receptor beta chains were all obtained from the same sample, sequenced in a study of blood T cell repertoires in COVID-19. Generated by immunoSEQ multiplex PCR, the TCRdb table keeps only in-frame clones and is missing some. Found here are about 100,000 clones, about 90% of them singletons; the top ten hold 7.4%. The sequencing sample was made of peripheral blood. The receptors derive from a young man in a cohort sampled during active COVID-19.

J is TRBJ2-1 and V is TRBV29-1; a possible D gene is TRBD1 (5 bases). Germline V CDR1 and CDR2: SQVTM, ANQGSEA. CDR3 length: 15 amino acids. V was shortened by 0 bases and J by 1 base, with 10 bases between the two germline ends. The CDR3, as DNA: TGCAGCGTTGAAGATCTTCCAGGGTCCTACAATGAGCAGTTCTTC. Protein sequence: CSVEDLPGSYNEQFF.

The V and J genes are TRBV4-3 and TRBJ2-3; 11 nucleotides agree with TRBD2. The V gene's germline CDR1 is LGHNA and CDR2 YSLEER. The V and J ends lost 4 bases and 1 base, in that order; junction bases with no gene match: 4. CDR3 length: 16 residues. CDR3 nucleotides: TGCGCCAGCAGCCGAGGACTAGCGGGTCGCACAGATACGCAGTATTTT. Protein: CASSRGLAGRTDTQYF.

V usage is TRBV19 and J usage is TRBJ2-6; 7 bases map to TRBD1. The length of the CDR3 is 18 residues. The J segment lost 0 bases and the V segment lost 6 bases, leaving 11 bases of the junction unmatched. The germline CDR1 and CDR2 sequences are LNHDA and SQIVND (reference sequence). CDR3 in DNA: TGTGCCAGTAGCTATACCTCACAGGGGTTCTCTGGGGCCAACGTCCTGACTTTC. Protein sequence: CASSYTSQGFSGANVLTF.

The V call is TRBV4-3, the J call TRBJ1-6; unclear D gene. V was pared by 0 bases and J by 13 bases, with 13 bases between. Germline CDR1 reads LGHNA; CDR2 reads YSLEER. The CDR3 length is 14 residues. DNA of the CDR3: TGCGCCAGCAGCCAAGATCCTACCGGGTCGCCCCTCCACTTT. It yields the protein CASSQDPTGSPLHF.

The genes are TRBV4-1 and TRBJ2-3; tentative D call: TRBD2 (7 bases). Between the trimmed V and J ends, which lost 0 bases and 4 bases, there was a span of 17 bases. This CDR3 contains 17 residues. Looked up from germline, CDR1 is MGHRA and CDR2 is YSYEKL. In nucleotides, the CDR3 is TGCGCCAGCAGCCAAGATCCCCGGGGGGCGTTTTCAGATACGCAGTATTTT. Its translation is CASSQDPRGAFSDTQYF.

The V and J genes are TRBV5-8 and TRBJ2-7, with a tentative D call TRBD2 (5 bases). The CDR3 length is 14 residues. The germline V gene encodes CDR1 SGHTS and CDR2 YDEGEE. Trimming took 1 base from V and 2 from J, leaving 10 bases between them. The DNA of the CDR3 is TGTGCCAGCAGCTTGCTAGGACTTCCCTACGAGCAGTACTTC. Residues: CASSLLGLPYEQYF.

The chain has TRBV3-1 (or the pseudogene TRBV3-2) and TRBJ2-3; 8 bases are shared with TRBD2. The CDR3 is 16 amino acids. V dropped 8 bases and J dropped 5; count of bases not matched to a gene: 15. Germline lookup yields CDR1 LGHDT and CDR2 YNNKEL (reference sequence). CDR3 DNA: TGTGCCAGCGGACCGGGGGGGGGCGACGCGGGAGATACGCAGTATTTT. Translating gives CASGPGGGDAGDTQYF.

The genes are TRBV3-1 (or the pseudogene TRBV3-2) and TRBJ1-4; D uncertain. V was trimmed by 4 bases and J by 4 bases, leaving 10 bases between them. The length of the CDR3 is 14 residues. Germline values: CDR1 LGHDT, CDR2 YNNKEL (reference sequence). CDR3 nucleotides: TGTGCCAGCAGCCCGATCGGGGATAATGAAAAACTGTTTTTT. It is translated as CASSPIGDNEKLFF.

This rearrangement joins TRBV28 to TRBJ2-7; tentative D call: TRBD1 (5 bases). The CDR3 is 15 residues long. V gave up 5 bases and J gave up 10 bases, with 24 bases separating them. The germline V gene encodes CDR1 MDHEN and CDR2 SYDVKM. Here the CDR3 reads CASSRGQAGALAQYF. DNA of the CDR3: TGTGCCAGCAGTCGCGGACAAGCCGGCGCCCTTGCTCAGTACTTC.

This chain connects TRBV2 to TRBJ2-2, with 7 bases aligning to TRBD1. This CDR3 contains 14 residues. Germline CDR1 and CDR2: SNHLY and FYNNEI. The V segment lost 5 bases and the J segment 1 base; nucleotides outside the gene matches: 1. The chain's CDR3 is CASSNRGNTGELFF. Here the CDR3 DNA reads TGTGCCAGCAGTAACAGGGGGAACACCGGGGAGCTGTTTTTT.

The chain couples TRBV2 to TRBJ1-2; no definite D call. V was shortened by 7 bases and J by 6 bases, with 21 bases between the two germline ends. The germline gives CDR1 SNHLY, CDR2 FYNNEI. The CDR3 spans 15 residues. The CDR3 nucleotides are TGTGCCAGCATGCTAACTCTAGTCATCGGCGATGGCTACACCTTC. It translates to CASMLTLVIGDGYTF.

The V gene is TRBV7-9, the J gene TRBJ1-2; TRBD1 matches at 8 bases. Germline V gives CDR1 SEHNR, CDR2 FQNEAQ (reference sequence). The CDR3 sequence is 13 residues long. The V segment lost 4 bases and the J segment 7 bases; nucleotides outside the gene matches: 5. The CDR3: CASSSQGALGYTF. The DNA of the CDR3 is TGTGCCAGCAGCTCTCAGGGGGCGCTTGGCTACACCTTC.

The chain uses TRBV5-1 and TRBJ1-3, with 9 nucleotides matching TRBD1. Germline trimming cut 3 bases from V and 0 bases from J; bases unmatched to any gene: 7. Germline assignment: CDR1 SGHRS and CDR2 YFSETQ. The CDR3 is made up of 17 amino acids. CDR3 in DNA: TGCGCCAGCAGCTCGGGACAGGGTAGTACCTCTGGAAACACCATATATTTT. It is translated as CASSSGQGSTSGNTIYF.

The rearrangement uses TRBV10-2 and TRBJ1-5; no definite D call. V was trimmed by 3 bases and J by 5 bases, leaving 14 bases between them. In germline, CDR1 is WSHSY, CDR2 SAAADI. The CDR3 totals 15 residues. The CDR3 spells CASSDLYRNDQPQHF. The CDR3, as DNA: TGCGCCAGCAGTGACTTATATAGAAACGATCAGCCCCAGCATTTT.

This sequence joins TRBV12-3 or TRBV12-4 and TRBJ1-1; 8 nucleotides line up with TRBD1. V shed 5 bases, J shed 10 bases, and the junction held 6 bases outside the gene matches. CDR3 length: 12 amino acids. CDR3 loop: CASSPQGVRAFF. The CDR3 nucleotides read TGTGCCAGCAGTCCACAGGGGGTGAGAGCTTTCTTT.

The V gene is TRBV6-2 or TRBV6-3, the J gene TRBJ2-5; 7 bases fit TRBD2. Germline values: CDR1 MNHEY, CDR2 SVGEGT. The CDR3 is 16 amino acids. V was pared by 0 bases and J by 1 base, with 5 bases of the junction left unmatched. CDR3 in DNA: TGTGCCAGCAGTTACTCGAAGCGCGGGGGCCAAGAGACCCAGTACTTC. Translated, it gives CASSYSKRGGQETQYF.

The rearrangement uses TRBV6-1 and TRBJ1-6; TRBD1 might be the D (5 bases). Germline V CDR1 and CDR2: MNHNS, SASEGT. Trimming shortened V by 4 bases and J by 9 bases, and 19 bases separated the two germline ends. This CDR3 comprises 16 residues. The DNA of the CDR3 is TGTGCCAGCAGTGCACTGTTACCGACAGATTCTTCACCCCTCCACTTT. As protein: CASSALLPTDSSPLHF.

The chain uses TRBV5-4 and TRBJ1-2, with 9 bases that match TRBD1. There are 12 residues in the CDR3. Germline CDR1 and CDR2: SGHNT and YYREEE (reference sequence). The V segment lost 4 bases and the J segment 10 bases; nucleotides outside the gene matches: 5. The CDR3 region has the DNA TGTGCCAGCAGCGTCACAGGGGGCGACTACACCTTC. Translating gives CASSVTGGDYTF.

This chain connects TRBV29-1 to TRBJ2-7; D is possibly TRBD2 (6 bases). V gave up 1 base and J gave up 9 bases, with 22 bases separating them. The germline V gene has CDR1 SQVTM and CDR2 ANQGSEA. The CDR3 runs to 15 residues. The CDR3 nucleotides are TGCAGCGTTGAAGCCTCCGGGACTGGGCTGGCGAGGCAGTACTTC. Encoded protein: CSVEASGTGLARQYF.